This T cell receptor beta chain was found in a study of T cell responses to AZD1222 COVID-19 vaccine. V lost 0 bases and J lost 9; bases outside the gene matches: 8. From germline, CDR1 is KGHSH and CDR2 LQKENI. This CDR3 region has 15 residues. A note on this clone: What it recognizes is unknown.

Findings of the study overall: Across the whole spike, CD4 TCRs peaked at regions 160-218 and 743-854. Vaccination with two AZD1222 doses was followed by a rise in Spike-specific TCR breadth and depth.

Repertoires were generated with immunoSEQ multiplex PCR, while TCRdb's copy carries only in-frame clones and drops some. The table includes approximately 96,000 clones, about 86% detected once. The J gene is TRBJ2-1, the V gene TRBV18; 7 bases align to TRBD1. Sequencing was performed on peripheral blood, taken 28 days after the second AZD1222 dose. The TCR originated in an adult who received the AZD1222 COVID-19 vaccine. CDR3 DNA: TGTGCCAGCTCACCACCGGTCACAGGGGATGTTGAGCAGTTCTTC. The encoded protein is CASSPPVTGDVEQFF.